This entry features one T cell receptor beta chain sequence. V dropped 2 bases and J dropped 4; count of bases not matched to a gene: 11. The V gene's germline CDR1 is ENHRY and CDR2 SYGVKD. This CDR3 has 16 amino acids. As originally analysed: Reference gene primer amplification gave nucleated cell count estimates. Assay used: immunoSEQ multiplex PCR; TCRdb lists only in-frame clones, some missing. That table is the source of V, J and clone size, and D and trimming were worked out from the DNA. The table includes around 230,000 clones, around 78% detected once. The data originate from a study of blood T cell repertoires in COVID-19. The wider study: Samples came from the United States, Italy and Spain, spanning acute and convalescent COVID-19. In each case, the material was cDNA or gDNA derived from T cells, B-cell-depleted T cells, or PBMCs.

The origin of this receptor is a woman in her seventies with active or convalescent COVID-19. This sequence joins TRBV10-3 and TRBJ2-7; 7 positions match TRBD1. The sample taken for sequencing was peripheral blood. This CDR3 is CAISEPQVGGWYEQYF. The CDR3, as DNA: TGTGCCATCAGTGAGCCGCAAGTAGGGGGCTGGTACGAGCAGTACTTC.